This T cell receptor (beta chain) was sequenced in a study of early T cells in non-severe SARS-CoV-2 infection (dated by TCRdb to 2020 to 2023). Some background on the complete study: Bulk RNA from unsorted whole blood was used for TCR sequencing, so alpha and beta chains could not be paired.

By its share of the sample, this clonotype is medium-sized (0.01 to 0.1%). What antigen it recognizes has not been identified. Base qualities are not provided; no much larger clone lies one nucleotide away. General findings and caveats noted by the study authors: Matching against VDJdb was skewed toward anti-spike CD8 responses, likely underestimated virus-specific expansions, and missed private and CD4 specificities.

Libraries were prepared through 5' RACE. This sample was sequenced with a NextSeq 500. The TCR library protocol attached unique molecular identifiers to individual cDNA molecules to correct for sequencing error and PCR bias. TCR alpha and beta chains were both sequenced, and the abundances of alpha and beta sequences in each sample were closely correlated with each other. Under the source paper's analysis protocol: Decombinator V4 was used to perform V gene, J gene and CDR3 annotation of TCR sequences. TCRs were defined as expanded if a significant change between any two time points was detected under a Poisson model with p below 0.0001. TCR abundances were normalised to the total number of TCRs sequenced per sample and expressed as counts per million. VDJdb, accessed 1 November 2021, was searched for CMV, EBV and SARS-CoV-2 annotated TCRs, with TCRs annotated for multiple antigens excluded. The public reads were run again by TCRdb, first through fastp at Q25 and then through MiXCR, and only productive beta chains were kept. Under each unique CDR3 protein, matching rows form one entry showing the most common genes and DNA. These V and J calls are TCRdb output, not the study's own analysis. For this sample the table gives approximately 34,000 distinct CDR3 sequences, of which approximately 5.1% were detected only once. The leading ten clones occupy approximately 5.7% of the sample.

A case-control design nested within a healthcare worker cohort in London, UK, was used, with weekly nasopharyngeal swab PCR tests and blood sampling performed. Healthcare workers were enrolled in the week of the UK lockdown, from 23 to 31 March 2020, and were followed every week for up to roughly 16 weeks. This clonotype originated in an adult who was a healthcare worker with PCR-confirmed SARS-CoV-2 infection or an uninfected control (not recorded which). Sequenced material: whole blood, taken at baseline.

The sequenced DNA: TGTGCCAGCAGTCTCAGGGGGCCGGGCACTGAAGCTTTCTTT. Its translation is CASSLRGPGTEAFF. The sequence links TRBV3-1 to TRBJ1-1; TRBD1 fits 8 bases in the junction. The CDR3, cysteine through phenylalanine, is 14 amino acids long. Only the CDR3 part of the read is kept: 42 bases, read in frame from the first base. From V the trimming removes 6 bases and from J it removes 4 bases, while the gene matches leave 7 bases of the junction unaccounted for. For CDR1 and CDR2, the germline V gene (reference sequence) lists LGHDT and YNNKEL.